These 9 T cell receptor beta chains were sequenced from one sample in a study of cytomegalovirus exposure and HLA in healthy donors (TCRdb year 2017). Library preparation employed the immunoSEQ multiplex PCR assay. For the multiplex PCR, a mixture combining 60 forward primers for TCR Vbeta segments and 13 reverse primers for TCR Jbeta segments was used. The clones in this table, taken by TCRdb from immuneACCESS, are in-frame only. Not every clone is retained; where verified, under half of the shortfall comes from an unresolved V gene, and the cause of the rest is unknown. The sample yields 200,000 or so clones; 81% were counted once. Clones ranked in the top ten supply about 3.8% of the sample. The specimen sequenced was PBMCs. The receptor source for this set is a man between 45 and 60 years old in good health and CMV-seronegative.

J is TRBJ2-7 and V is TRBV15; 12 nucleotides match TRBD1. Germline loops: CDR1 LNHNV, CDR2 YYDKDF (reference sequence). The CDR3 extends over 16 amino acids. J gave up 4 bases and V 4 bases, and 8 bases lay outside the gene matches. The CDR3 DNA reads TGTGCCACCAGCAAGCACCGGGACAGGGGGCCGTACGAGCAGTACTTC. As protein: CATSKHRDRGPYEQYF.

The chain is built from TRBV5-6 and TRBJ2-5, with D possibly TRBD2 on 6 matching bases. Germline loops: CDR1 SGHDT, CDR2 YYEEEE. The V end lost 9 bases, the J end lost 1 base, and 13 bases lay between the germline ends. The length of the CDR3 is 13 residues. The CDR3 coding sequence is TGTGCCAAAGCACGGGGGTTCCAAGAGACCCAGTACTTC. Its translation: CAKARGFQETQYF.

The chain carries TRBV6-6 and TRBJ2-5; D remains unclear. The closer fit of TRBJ2-7 to the DNA end suggests the J call may be wrong. This CDR3 region has 15 residues. Per germline, CDR1 MNHNY and CDR2 SVGAGI (reference sequence). The CDR3 spells CASSYSTHQDYEQYF. The CDR3, as DNA: TGTGCCAGCAGTTACTCGACACACCAGGACTACGAGCAGTACTTC.

CDR3 loop: CASSQDGNRGGTEAFF. The CDR3 nucleotides read TGCGCCAGCAGCCAAGACGGGAACAGGGGCGGAACTGAAGCTTTCTTT. The chain is built from TRBV4-1 and TRBJ1-1; 7 nucleotides agree with TRBD1. Trimming removed 0 bases from V and 5 bases from J; junction bases left unmatched: 9. The CDR3 consists of 16 residues. CDR1 MGHRA and CDR2 YSYEKL come from the germline V gene.

V is TRBV4-1 and J is TRBJ2-1; the match to TRBD1 covers 7 bases. Germline V CDR1 and CDR2: MGHRA, YSYEKL. This CDR3 comprises 16 residues. Trimming took 3 bases from V and 6 from J; bases not matched to a gene: 11. This CDR3 is CASSQVLQGSLNEQFF. The CDR3 coding sequence is TGCGCCAGCAGCCAGGTTTTACAGGGGTCCCTCAATGAGCAGTTCTTC.

This rearrangement joins TRBV7-2 to TRBJ2-7, with D perhaps matching TRBD2 (5 bases). CDR3 length: 14 amino acids. V lost 5 bases and J 0 bases, leaving 11 bases between the germline ends. CDR1 and CDR2 (germline): SGHTA, FQGNSA. For the CDR3, the DNA is TGTGCCAGCAGCCGAGCGGCGAACTCCTACGAGCAGTACTTC. Translation gives CASSRAANSYEQYF.

The chain combines TRBV13 with TRBJ2-7, with D tentatively TRBD1 (7 bases). Germline V lookup: CDR1 PRHDT, CDR2 FYEKMQ (reference sequence). Trimming removed 5 bases from V and 7 bases from J, with 15 bases in between. There are 13 residues in the CDR3. The CDR3 DNA is TGTGCCAGCAGCGTTGGGGACAGCGGGGAGCAGTACTTC. As protein: CASSVGDSGEQYF.

The chain links TRBV4-2 to TRBJ1-1, with unresolved D. This CDR3 has 14 residues. Trimming removed 2 bases from V and 2 bases from J, with 9 bases in between. Germline lookup yields CDR1 LGHNA and CDR2 YNFKEQ. The CDR3 sequence: CASSQLNSNTEAFF. In nucleotides, the CDR3 is TGTGCCAGCAGCCAATTAAACAGTAACACTGAAGCTTTCTTT.

The chain employs TRBV19 and TRBJ1-2; D gene unclear. The CDR3 sequence is 15 residues long. V gave up 0 bases and J gave up 5 bases, with 13 bases separating them. The germline V gene encodes CDR1 LNHDA and CDR2 SQIVND (reference sequence). The DNA for the CDR3 is TGTGCCAGTAGTATAGACCTGGGAGGAGTTTATGGCTACACCTTC. Its protein is CASSIDLGGVYGYTF.